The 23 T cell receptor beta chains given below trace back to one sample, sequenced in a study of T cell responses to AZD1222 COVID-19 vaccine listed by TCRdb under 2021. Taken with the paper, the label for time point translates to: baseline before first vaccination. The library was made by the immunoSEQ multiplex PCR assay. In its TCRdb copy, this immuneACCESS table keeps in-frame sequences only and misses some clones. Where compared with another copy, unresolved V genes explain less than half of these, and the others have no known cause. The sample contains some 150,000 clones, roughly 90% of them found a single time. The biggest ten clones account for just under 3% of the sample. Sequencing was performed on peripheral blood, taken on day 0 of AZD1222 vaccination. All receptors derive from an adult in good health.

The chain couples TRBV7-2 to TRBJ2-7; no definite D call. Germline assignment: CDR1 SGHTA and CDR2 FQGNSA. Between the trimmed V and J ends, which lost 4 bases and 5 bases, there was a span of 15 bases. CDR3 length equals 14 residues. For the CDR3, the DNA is TGTGCCAGCAGCTCCCCCCCCCTGGGGAACGAGCAGTACTTC. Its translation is CASSSPPLGNEQYF.

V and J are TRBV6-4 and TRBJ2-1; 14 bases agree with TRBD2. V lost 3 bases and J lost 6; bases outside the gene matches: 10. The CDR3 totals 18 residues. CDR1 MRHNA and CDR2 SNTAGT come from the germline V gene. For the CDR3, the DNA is TGTGCCAGCAGTGAAGCCCCAGGACTAGCGGGGGGTGGCAATGAGCAGTTCTTC. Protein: CASSEAPGLAGGGNEQFF.

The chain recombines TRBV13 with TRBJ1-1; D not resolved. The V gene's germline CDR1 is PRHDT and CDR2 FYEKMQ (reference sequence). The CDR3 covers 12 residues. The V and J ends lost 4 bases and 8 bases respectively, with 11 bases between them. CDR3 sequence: CASSSLRAEAFF. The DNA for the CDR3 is TGTGCCAGCAGCTCCTTGAGGGCAGAAGCTTTCTTT.

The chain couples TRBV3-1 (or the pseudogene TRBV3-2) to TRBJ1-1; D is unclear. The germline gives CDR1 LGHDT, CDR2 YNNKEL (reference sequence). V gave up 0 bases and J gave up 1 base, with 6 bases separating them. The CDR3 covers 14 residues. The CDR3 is CASSQERWNTEAFF. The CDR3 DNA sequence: TGTGCCAGCAGCCAAGAGAGGTGGAACACTGAAGCTTTCTTT.

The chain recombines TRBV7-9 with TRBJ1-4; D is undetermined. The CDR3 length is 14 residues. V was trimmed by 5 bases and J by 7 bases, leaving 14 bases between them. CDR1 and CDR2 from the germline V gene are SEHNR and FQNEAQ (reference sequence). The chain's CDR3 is CASSRGVWGEKLFF. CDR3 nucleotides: TGTGCCAGCAGCCGCGGGGTGTGGGGTGAAAAACTGTTTTTT.

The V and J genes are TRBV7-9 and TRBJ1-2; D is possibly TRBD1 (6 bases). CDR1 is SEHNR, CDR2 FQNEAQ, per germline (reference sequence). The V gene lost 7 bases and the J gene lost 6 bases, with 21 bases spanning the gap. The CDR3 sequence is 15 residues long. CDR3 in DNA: TGTGCCAGCACCCTATTTCCGGGACAAGAAAATGGCTACACCTTC. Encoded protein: CASTLFPGQENGYTF.

In DNA form, the CDR3 reads TGTGCCAGTAGTATTGGGGGTTACACCGGGGAGCTGTTTTTT. Its translation is CASSIGGYTGELFF. This chain connects TRBV19 to TRBJ2-2; D might be TRBD1 or TRBD2, each matching 5 bases. The CDR3 has 14 residues. The V gene's germline CDR1 is LNHDA and CDR2 SQIVND (reference sequence). Trimming took off 3 bases at V and 3 bases at J, with 8 bases between the two ends.

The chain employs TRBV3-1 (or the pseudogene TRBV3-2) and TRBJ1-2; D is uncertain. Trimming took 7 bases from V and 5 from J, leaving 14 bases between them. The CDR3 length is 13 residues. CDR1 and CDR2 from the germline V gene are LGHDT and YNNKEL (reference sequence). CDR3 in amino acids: CASTSSNLYGYTF. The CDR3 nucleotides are TGTGCCAGCACCAGCAGCAACCTATATGGCTACACCTTC.

CDR3 in DNA: TGTGCCAGCAGCTTAGCGGTAGCGGGCACAGATACGCAGTATTTT. Residues: CASSLAVAGTDTQYF. The genes are TRBV11-1 and TRBJ2-3; D is perhaps TRBD2 (6 bases). Germline lookup yields CDR1 SGHAT and CDR2 FQDESV (reference sequence). This CDR3 is built from 15 residues. V dropped 0 bases and J dropped 1 base, with 8 bases sitting between them.

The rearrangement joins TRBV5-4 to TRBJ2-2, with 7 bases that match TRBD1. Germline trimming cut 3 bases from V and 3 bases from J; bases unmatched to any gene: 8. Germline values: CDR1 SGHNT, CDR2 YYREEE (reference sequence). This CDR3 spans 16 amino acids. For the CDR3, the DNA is TGTGCCAGCAGCTCCCCGGGACAGAAGCACACCGGGGAGCTGTTTTTT. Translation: CASSSPGQKHTGELFF.

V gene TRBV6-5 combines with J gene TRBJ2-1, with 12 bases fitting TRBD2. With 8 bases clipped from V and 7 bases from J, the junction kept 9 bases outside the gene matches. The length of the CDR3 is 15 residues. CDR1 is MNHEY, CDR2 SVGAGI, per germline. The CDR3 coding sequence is TGTGCCAGCCGATTGGTAACTAGCGGGAGGAATGAGCAGTTCTTC. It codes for CASRLVTSGRNEQFF.

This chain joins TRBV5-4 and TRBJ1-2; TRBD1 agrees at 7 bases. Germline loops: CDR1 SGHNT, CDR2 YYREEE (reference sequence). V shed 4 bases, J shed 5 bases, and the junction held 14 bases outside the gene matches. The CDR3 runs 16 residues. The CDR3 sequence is CASSPGQAKFIYGYTF. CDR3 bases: TGTGCCAGCAGCCCCGGACAGGCCAAATTCATTTATGGCTACACCTTC.

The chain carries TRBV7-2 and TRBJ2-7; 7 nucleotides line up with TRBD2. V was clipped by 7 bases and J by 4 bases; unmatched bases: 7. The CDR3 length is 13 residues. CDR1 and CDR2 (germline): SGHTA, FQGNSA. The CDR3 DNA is TGTGCCAGCACCATAAGGGAGGGATACGAGCAGTACTTC. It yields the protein CASTIREGYEQYF.

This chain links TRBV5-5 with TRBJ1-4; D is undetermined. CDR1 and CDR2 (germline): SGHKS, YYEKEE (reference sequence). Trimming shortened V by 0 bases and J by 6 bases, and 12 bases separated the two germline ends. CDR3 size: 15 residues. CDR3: CASSLAGWEYEKLFF. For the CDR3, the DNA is TGTGCCAGCAGCTTGGCGGGTTGGGAGTATGAAAAACTGTTTTTT.

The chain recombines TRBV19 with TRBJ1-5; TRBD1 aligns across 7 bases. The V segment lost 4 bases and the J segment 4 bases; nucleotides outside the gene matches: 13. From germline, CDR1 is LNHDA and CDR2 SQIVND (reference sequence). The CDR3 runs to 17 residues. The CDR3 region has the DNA TGTGCCAGTAGTAATGTTGCGACAGGGATTCGGAATCAGCCCCAGCATTTT. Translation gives CASSNVATGIRNQPQHF.

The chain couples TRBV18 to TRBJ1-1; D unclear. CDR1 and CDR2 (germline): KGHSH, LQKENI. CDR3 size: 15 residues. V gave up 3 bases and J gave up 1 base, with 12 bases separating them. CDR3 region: CASSPPRRANTEAFF. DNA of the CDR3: TGTGCCAGCTCACCTCCACGGAGAGCGAACACTGAAGCTTTCTTT. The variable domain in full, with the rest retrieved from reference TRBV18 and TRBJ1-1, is NAGVMQNPRHLVRRRGQEARLRCSPMKGHSHVYWYRQLPEEGLKFMVYLQKENIIDESGMPKERFSAEFPKEGPSILRIQQVVRGDSAAYFCASSPPRRANTEAFFGQGTRLTVV.

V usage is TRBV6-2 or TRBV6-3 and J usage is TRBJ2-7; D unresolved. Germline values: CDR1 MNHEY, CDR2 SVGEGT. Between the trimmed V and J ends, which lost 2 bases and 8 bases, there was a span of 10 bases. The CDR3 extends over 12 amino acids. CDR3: CASSYPRVQQYF. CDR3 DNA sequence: TGTGCCAGCAGTTACCCCCGTGTGCAGCAGTACTTC.

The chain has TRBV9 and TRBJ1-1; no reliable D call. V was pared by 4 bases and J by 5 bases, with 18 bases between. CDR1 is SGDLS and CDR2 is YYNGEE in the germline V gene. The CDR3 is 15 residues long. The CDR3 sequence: CASSPTMNVRTEAFF. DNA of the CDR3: TGTGCCAGCAGCCCCACAATGAACGTGAGGACTGAAGCTTTCTTT.

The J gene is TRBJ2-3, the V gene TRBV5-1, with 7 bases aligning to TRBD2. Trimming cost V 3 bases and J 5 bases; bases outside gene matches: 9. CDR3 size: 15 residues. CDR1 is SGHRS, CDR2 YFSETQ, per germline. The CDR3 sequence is CASSWMGLPRDTQYF. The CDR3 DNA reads TGCGCCAGCAGCTGGATGGGACTACCAAGAGATACGCAGTATTTT.

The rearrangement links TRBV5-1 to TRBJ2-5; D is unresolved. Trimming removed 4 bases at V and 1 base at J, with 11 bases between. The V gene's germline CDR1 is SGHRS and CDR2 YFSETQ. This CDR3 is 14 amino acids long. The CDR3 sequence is CASSPVGPQETQYF. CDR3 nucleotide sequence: TGCGCCAGCAGCCCGGTAGGGCCCCAAGAGACCCAGTACTTC.

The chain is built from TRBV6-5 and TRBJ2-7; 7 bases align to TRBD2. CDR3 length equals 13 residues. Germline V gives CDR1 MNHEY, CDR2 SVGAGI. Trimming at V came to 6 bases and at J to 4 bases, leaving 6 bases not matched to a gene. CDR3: CASRERDPYEQYF. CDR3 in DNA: TGTGCCAGCAGGGAGCGGGATCCTTACGAGCAGTACTTC.

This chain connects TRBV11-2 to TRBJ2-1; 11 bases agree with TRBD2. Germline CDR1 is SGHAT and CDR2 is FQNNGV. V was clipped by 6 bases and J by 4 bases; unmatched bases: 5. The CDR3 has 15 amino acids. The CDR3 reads CASRAGLAGYNEQFF. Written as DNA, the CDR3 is TGTGCCAGCAGGGCCGGACTAGCGGGTTACAATGAGCAGTTCTTC.

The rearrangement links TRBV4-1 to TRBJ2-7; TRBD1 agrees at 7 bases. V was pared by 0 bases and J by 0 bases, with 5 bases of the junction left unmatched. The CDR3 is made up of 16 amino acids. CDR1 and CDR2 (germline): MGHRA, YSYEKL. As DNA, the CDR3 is TGCGCCAGCAGCCAAGATAGTGGGACAGTCTCCTACGAGCAGTACTTC. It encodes CASSQDSGTVSYEQYF.